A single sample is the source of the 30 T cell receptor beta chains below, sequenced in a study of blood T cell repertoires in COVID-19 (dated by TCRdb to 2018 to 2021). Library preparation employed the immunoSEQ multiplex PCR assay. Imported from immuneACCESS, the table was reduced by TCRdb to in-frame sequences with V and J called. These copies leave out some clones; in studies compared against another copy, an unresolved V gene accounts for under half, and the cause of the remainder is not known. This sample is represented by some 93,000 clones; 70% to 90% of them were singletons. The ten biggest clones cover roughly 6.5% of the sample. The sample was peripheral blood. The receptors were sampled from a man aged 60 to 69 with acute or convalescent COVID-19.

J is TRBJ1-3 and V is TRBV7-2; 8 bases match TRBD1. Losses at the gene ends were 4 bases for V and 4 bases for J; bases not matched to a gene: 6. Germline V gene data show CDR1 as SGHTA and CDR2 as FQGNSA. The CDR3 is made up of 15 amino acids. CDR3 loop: CASSSRRQGGNTIYF. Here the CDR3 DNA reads TGTGCCAGCAGCTCACGAAGACAGGGGGGAAACACCATATATTTT.

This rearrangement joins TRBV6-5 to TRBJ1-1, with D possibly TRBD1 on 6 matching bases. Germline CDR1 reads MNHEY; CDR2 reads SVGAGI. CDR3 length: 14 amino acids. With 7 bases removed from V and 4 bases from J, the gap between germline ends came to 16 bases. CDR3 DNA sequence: TGTGCCAGCAAAAGAACACAGGGTATCACTGAAGCTTTCTTT. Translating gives CASKRTQGITEAFF.

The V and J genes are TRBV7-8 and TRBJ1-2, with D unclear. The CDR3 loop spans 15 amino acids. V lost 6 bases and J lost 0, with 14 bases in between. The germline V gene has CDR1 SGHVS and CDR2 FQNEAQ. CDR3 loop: CASSSMTGTNYGYTF. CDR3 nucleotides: TGTGCCAGCAGTTCAATGACCGGGACTAACTATGGCTACACCTTC.

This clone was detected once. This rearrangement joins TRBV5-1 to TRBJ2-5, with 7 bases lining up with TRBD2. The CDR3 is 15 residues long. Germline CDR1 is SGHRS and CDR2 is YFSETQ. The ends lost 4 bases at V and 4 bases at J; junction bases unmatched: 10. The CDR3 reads CASSGGAGLGETQYF. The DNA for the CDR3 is TGCGCCAGCAGCGGGGGAGCGGGGTTAGGAGAGACCCAGTACTTC.

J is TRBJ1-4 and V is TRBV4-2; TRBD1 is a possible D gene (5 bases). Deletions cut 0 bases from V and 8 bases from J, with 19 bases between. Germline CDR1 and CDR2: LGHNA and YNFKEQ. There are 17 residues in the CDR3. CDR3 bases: TGTGCCAGCAGCCAAGATCTTTCCCGGGGGAGTCGGGAAAAACTGTTTTTT. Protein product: CASSQDLSRGSREKLFF.

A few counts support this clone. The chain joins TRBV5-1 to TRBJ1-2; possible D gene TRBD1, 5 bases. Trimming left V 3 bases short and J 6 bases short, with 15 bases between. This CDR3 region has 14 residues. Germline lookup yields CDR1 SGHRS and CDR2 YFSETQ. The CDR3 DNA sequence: TGCGCCAGCAGCTCGGGAGTCCCCAGGGATGGCTACACCTTC. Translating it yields CASSSGVPRDGYTF.

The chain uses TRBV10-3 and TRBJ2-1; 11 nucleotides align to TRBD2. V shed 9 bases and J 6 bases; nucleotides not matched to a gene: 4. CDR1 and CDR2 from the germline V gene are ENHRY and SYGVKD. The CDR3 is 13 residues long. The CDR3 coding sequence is TGTGCCATGACTAGCGGGACTCGCAATGAGCAGTTCTTC. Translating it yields CAMTSGTRNEQFF.

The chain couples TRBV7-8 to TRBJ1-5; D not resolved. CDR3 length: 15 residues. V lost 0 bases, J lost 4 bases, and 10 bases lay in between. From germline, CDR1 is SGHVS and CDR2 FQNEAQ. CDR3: CASSLATAPNQPQHF. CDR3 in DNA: TGTGCCAGCAGCTTAGCCACAGCACCTAATCAGCCCCAGCATTTT.

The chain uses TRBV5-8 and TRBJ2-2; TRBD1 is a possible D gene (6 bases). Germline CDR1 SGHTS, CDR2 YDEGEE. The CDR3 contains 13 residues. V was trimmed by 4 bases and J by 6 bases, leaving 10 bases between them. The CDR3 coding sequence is TGTGCCAGCAGCGCCGGACAGCCCGGGGAGCTGTTTTTT. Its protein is CASSAGQPGELFF.

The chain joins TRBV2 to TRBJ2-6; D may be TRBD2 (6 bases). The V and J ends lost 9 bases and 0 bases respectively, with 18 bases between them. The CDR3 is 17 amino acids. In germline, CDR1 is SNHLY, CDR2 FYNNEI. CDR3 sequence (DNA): TGTGCCAGTCAAACCGGGACTTCGATCTCTGGGGCCAACGTCCTGACTTTC. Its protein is CASQTGTSISGANVLTF.

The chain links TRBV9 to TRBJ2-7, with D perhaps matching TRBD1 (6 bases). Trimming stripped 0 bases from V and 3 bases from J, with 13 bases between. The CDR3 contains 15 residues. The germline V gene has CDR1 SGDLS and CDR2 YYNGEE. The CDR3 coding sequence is TGTGCCAGCAGCGTAGGTGTAGGACAGATCTACGAGCAGTACTTC. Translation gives CASSVGVGQIYEQYF.

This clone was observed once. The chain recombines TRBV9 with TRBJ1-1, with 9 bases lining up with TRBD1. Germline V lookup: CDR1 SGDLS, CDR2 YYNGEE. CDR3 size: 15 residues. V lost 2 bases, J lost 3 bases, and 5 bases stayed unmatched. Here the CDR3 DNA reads TGTGCCAGCAGCGTCCGGGACAGGGCGGACACTGAAGCTTTCTTT. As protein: CASSVRDRADTEAFF.

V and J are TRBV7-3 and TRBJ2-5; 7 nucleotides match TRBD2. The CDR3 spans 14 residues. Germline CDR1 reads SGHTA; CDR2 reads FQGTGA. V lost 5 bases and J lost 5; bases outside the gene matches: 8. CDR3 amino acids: CASSPWAGAETQYF. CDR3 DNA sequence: TGTGCCAGCAGCCCGTGGGCGGGAGCGGAGACCCAGTACTTC.

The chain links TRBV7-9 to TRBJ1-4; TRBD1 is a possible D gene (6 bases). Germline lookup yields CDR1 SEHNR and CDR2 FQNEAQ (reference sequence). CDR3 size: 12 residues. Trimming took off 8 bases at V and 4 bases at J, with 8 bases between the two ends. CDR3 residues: CASHRDNEKLFF. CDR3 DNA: TGTGCCAGCCACAGGGATAATGAAAAACTGTTTTTT. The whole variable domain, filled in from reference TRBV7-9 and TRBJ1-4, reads DTGVSQNPRHKITKRGQNVTFRCDPISEHNRLYWYRQTLGQGPEFLTYFQNEAQLEKSRLLSDRFSAERPKGSFSTLEIQRTEQGDSAMYLCASHRDNEKLFFGSGTQLSVL.

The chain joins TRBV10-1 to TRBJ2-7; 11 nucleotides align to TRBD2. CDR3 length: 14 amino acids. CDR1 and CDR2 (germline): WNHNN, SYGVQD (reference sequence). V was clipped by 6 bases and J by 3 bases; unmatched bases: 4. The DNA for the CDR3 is TGCGCCAGCAGCGTTGGGACTAGCGGCTACGAGCAGTACTTC. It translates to CASSVGTSGYEQYF.

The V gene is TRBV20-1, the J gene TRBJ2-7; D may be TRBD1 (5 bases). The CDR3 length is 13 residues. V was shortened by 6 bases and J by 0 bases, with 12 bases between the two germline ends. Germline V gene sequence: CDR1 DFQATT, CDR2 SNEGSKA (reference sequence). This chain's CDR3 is CSASRGFSYEQYF. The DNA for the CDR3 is TGCAGTGCGAGTAGGGGTTTCTCCTACGAGCAGTACTTC.

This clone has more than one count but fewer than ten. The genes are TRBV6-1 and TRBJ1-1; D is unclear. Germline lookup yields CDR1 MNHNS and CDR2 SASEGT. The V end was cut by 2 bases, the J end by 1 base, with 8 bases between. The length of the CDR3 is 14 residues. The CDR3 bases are TGTGCCAGCAGTGAAAATATCCCGAACACTGAAGCTTTCTTT. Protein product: CASSENIPNTEAFF.

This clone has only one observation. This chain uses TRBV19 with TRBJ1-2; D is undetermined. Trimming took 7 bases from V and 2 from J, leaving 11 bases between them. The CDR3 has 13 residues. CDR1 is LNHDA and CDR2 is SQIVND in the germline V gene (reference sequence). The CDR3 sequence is CASTTGLNYGYTF. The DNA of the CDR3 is TGTGCCAGTACTACCGGGTTAAACTATGGCTACACCTTC.

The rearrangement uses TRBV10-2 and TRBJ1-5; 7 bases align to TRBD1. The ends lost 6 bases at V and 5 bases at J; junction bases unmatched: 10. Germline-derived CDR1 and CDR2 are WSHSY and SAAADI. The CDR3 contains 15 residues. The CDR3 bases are TGCGCCAGCAGCCGCGGACAGGTGGGGGATCAGCCCCAGCATTTT. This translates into CASSRGQVGDQPQHF.

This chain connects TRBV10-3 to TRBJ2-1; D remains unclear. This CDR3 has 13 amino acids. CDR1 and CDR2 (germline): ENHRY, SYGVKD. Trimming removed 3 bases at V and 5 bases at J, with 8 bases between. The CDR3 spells CAISDSIDNEQFF. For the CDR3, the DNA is TGTGCCATCAGTGATAGTATAGACAATGAGCAGTTCTTC.

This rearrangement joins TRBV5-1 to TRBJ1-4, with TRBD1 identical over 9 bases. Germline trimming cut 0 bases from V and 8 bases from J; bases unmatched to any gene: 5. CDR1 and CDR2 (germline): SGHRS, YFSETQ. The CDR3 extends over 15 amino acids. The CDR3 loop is CASSLDRGQGEKLFF. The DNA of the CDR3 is TGCGCCAGCAGCTTGGACAGGGGGCAAGGGGAAAAACTGTTTTTT.

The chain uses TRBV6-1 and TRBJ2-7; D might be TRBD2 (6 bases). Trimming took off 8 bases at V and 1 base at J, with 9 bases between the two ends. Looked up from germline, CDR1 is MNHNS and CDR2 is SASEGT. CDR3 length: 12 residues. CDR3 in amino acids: CASGRGSYEQYF. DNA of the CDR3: TGTGCCAGCGGCCGGGGGTCCTACGAGCAGTACTTC.

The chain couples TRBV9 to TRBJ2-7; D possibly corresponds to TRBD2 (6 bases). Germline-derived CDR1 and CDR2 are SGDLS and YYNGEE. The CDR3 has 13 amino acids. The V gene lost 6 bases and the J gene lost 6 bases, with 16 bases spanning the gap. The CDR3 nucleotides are TGTGCCAGCACCAAGACGGGGGAAGGCGAGCAGTACTTC. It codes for CASTKTGEGEQYF. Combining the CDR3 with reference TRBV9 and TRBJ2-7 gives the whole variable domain DSGVTQTPKHLITATGQRVTLRCSPRSGDLSVYWYQQSLDQGLQFLIQYYNGEERAKGNILERFSAQQFPDLHSELNLSSLELGDSALYFCASTKTGEGEQYFGPGTRLTVT.

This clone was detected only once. CDR3 region: CASSYREGETQYF. In DNA form, the CDR3 reads TGTGCCAGCAGCTACCGGGAAGGGGAGACCCAGTACTTC. The chain couples TRBV7-3 to TRBJ2-5, with D possibly matching TRBD2 (5 bases). V was cut by 4 bases and J by 5 bases, with 11 bases left in between. Germline V gene sequence: CDR1 SGHTA, CDR2 FQGTGA. This CDR3 is built from 13 residues. Complete variable domain (other parts from reference TRBV7-3 and TRBJ2-5): GAGVSQTPSNKVTEKGKYVELRCDPISGHTALYWYRQSLGQGPEFLIYFQGTGAADDSGLPNDRFFAVRPEGSVSTLKIQRTERGDSAVYLCASSYREGETQYFGPGTRLLVL.

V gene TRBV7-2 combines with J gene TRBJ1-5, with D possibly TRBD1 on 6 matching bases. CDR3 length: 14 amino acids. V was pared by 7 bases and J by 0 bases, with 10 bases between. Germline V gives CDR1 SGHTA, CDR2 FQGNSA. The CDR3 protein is CASNQGGSNQPQHF. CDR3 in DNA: TGTGCCAGCAACCAAGGGGGTAGCAATCAGCCCCAGCATTTT.

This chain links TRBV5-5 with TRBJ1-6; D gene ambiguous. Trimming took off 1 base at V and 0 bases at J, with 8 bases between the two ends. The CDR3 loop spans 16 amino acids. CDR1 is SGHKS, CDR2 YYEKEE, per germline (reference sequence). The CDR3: CASSLTDSSYNSPLHF. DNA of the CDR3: TGTGCCAGCAGCTTGACCGATAGCTCCTATAATTCACCCCTCCACTTT.

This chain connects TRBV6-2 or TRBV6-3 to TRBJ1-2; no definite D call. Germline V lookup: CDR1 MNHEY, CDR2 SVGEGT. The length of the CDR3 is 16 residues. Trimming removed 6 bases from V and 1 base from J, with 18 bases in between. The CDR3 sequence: CASSRAGGDHNYGYTF. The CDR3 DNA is TGTGCCAGCAGCCGGGCGGGAGGTGACCATAACTATGGCTACACCTTC.

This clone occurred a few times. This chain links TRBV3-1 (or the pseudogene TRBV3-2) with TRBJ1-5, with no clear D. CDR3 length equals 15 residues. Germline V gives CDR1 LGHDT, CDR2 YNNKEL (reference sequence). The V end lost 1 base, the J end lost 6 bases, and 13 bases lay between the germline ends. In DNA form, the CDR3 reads TGTGCCAGCAGCCAAGGTCCGGTGGTAAGTCAGCCCCAGCATTTT. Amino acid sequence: CASSQGPVVSQPQHF.

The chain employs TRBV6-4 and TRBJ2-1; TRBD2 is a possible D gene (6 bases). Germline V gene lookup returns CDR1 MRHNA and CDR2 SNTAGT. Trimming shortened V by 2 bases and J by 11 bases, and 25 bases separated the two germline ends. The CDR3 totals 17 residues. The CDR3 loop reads CASSDPGLLTNCLQQFF. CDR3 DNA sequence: TGTGCCAGCAGTGACCCGGGACTCCTCACCAATTGCCTACAGCAGTTCTTC.

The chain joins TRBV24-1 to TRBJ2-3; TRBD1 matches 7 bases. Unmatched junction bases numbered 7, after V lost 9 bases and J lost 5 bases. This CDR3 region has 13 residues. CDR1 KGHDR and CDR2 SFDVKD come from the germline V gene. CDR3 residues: CATADRDRDTQYF. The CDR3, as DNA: TGTGCCACCGCAGACAGGGATCGAGATACGCAGTATTTT.